Below are 6 T cell receptor beta chains sequenced from a single sample in a study of regulatory T cells in long-lasting Graves disease. The time point was: newly diagnosed GD, antithyroid drugs for less than 3 months. There was RNA extracted from PBMCs, and the TCR library was made from it. iRepertoire HTBI primers and Arm-PCR of CDR3 regions built TCR beta libraries. TCRdb recomputed calls from the multiplex PCR reads with MiXCR, one row per CDR3 protein. The sample consists of roughly 420,000 distinct CDR3 sequences, about 14% of them appearing once. These data were likewise used in another study, on T cells in Graves' hyperthyroidism and ophthalmopathy.

The sample consisted of peripheral blood mononuclear cells (PBMCs), taken at new diagnosis, from a patient treated with antithyroid drugs. The receptors here all came from a woman aged 50 to 65 with Graves disease.

This chain uses TRBV28 with TRBJ2-7; the D gene could be TRBD1 or TRBD2 (5 bases each). V lost 10 bases to trimming and J lost 0 bases, with 16 bases between them. The CDR3 contains 14 residues. Germline assignment: CDR1 MDHEN and CDR2 SYDVKM. The CDR3 region has the DNA TGTGCCAACAGCACAGGACTTCCCTCCTACGAGCAGTACTTC. Translated, it gives CANSTGLPSYEQYF.

Ten or more counts support this clonotype. The chain links TRBV27 to TRBJ2-5, with D maybe TRBD2 (6 bases). The DNA end favors TRBJ2-1, so the J call may be wrong. The CDR3 totals 16 residues. CDR1 is MNHEY and CDR2 is SMNVEV in the germline V gene (reference sequence). For the CDR3, the DNA is TGTGCCAGCAGTTCGGGGGACTTCCCCCTTCGCGATGAGCAGTTCTTC. As protein: CASSSGDFPLRDEQFF.

This sequence joins TRBV6-1 and TRBJ1-1; D is unresolved. This CDR3 is built from 14 residues. V lost 6 bases, J lost 6 bases, and 17 bases lay in between. Per germline, CDR1 MNHNS and CDR2 SASEGT. The CDR3 coding sequence is TGTGCCAGCAGCCGCCGGGCGCCCAAGGCTGAAGCTTTCTTT. It translates to CASSRRAPKAEAFF.

The chain employs TRBV7-3 and TRBJ2-7, with D perhaps given as TRBD1 or TRBD2 (5 bases each). This CDR3 is built from 12 residues. Germline CDR1 is SGHTA and CDR2 is FQGTGA. The ends were cut back, 4 bases at V and 6 bases at J, with 10 bases in the middle. CDR3 in DNA: TGTGCCAGCAGCTCGCCCGGGGCCGAGCAGTACTTC. It specifies CASSSPGAEQYF.

This clonotype was recorded a few times. The chain uses TRBV12-3 or TRBV12-4 and TRBJ2-7, with 10 bases matching TRBD1. J lost 3 bases, V lost 6 bases, and 5 bases had no gene match. The CDR3 runs 14 residues. The CDR3 here is CASSSTGGFYEQYF. DNA for the CDR3: TGTGCCAGCAGCTCGACAGGGGGCTTCTACGAGCAGTACTTC.

Turning to this clonotype: A much larger clone is a single base away; this may be a read error. This is likely a read error, given that the CDR3 carries no conserved phenylalanine or tryptophan at its end. The chain has TRBV3-1 and TRBJ2-1; D may be TRBD1 (6 bases). V lost 2 bases and J lost 2, with 13 bases in between. Germline V gene data show CDR1 as LGHDT and CDR2 as YNNKEL (reference sequence). CDR3 length: 16 amino acids. CDR3 amino acids: CASSQQGIRAYNEQFS. The CDR3 DNA reads as TGTGCCAGCAGCCAACAGGGGATTCGGGCCTACAATGAGCAGTTCTCC.